Listed below are T cell receptor beta chains from one sample, sequenced in a study of regulatory T cells in long-lasting Graves disease. TCRdb processed the multiplex PCR reads anew with MiXCR; each CDR3 protein has one entry. The data hold hundreds of thousands of distinct CDR3 sequences, with around 21% observed a single time. This material consisted of peripheral blood mononuclear cells (PBMCs), taken when the disease was refractory, from a patient treated with antithyroid drugs. The receptors derive from a female donor with Graves disease. CDR3s include the opening cysteine and the closing phenylalanine or tryptophan. A D gene is named only where the DNA matches it firmly. Not every row has a clone size; where given, it reads once, few, many or a size class.

V gene	clone size	D gene	J gene	CDR3 DNA	CDR3 protein
TRBV20-1	many	-	TRBJ1-1	TGCAGTGCTAGAGGGCCAGGGTTGGGCACTGAAGCTTTCTTT	CSARGPGLGTEAFF
TRBV20-1	-	-	TRBJ2-2	TGCAGTGCCATACAGGGTTTCAACACCGGGGAGCTGTTTTTT	CSAIQGFNTGELFF
TRBV5-1	-	-	TRBJ2-7	TGCGCCAGCAGCGGGGCGCCCGGGACTGTAAACTCCTACGAGCAGTACTTC	CASSGAPGTVNSYEQYF
TRBV4-1	-	-	TRBJ1-4	TGCGCCAGCAGCCAAGTTGTCGTCATGGAAAAACTGTTTTTT	CASSQVVVMEKLFF
TRBV7-3	-	-	TRBJ2-1	TGTGCCGGCAGCCCGGACGTCCTAAATGAGCAGTTCTTC	CAGSPDVLNEQFF
TRBV6-5	many	-	TRBJ1-2	TGTGCCAGCAGTTACGGGTCAGGAAGGGGCTACACCTTC	CASSYGSGRGYTF
TRBV27	many	TRBD1	TRBJ1-5	TGTGCCAGCAGTTCTCGACAGGGATCTAGCAATCAGCCCCAGCATTTT	CASSSRQGSSNQPQHF
TRBV28	many	TRBD2	TRBJ2-7	TGTGCCAGCAGTTTATGGGGGGGGGCTAGCGGGAGGGGTTCCTACGAGCAGTACTTC	CASSLWGGASGRGSYEQYF
TRBV3-1	few	-	TRBJ2-2	TGTGCCAGCAGCCAAGATAGGGCAGGGGCCGGGGAGCTGTTTTTT	CASSQDRAGAGELFF
TRBV28	many	TRBD1	TRBJ2-5	TGTGCCAGCAGTTTGACAGGGGGCGAGAGAGAGACCCAGTACTTC	CASSLTGGERETQYF
TRBV6-5	many	-	TRBJ2-2	TGTGCCAGCAGTTACCGCTCGGAGCTGTTTTTT	CASSYRSELFF
TRBV28	many	TRBD2	TRBJ2-5	TGTGCCAGCAGTTCCATAGGACTAGCGGGACACCAAGAGACCCAGTACTTC	CASSSIGLAGHQETQYF
TRBV20-1	-	TRBD2	TRBJ2-7	TGCAGTGCTAGTAGCGGGAAATCCTACGAGCAGTACTTC	CSASSGKSYEQYF
TRBV7-2	many	-	TRBJ1-1	TGTGCCAGCAGCCCCTCCTCGGGCAACACTGAAGCTTTCTTT	CASSPSSGNTEAFF
TRBV20-1	many	-	TRBJ2-5	TGCAGTGCCGAGGGGGTACTGGCGAATCAAGAGACCCAGTACTTC	CSAEGVLANQETQYF
TRBV28	-	TRBD1	TRBJ1-1	TGTGCCAGTGAGGACAGGGGGTATAGGAAAGCTTTCTTT	CASEDRGYRKAFF
TRBV28	many	TRBD1	TRBJ2-7	TGTGCCAGCAGTGTAACCGGGACAGGGGGCGAGCAGTACTTC	CASSVTGTGGEQYF
TRBV7-9	-	TRBD2	TRBJ2-7	TGTGCCAGCAGCTTTGAGATCCCCCGGCTAGCGGGAGGGCCTGCCTACGAGCAGTACTTC	CASSFEIPRLAGGPAYEQYF
TRBV19	few	-	TRBJ2-2	TGTGCCAGTAGTATAAGGACGGTCACCGGGGAGCTGTTTTTT	CASSIRTVTGELFF
TRBV28	many	TRBD1	TRBJ2-7	TGTGCCAGCAGTCCGCTGGACAGGACCTCCTACGAGCAGTACTTC	CASSPLDRTSYEQYF
TRBV7-6	many	-	TRBJ1-2	TGTGCCAGCAGCCCGTCGTCCCGGGACAACCCTTCAAACTATGGCTACACCTTC	CASSPSSRDNPSNYGYTF
TRBV20-1	-	-	TRBJ1-1	TGCAGTGCTGAGACCCAGGGCACTGAAGCTTTCTTT	CSAETQGTEAFF
TRBV5-6	many	-	TRBJ2-6	TGTGCCAGCAGCTTGTCTCGAGTCCCTGGGGCCAACGTCCTGACTTTC	CASSLSRVPGANVLTF
TRBV3-1	-	TRBD2	TRBJ2-7	TGTGCCAGCAGCCAAGGGACTAGCGGGAGGCTCTACGAGCAGTACTTC	CASSQGTSGRLYEQYF
TRBV4-3	-	TRBD2	TRBJ2-3	TGCGCCAGCAGCCAAGGGCCCGGACTAGCGGGAGGCCTCTACACAGATACGCAGTATTTT	CASSQGPGLAGGLYTDTQYF
TRBV9	-	-	TRBJ2-2	TGTGCCAGCAGTGAGGGGTTGGGGGCCCTAACCGGGGAGCTGTTTTTT	CASSEGLGALTGELFF